This entry concerns a single T cell receptor (beta chain). The antigen this receptor binds is unknown. Base qualities are missing; no much larger clone stands one base away. The collaborating institutions used their own protocols to collect whole blood in K2EDTA tubes. Collaborator samples were shipped for TCRbeta analysis as frozen whole blood, isolated PBMCs, or DNA extracted from either sample type. The data derive from a study of blood T cell repertoires in COVID-19 (dated by TCRdb to the early 2020s). Study-level background: Samples covering the acute and convalescent phases of COVID-19 were provided by collaborators in the United States, Italy and Spain. The repertoires were made available in a free public database intended to serve as a resource for research on the immune response to SARS-CoV-2. HLA class I and class II types, where available, came from metadata supplied by the sample provider rather than from assay-based typing. The dataset comprised deeply sampled blood TCRbeta repertoires from subjects exposed to, actively infected with, or recovered from COVID-19. The prospective study material was composed of cDNA or gDNA derived from T cells, B-cell-depleted T cells, or PBMCs. Samples came from the ongoing ImmuneRACE study (first 160 participants) plus 1,254 subjects from 6 global collaborators. Nearly every sample came with metadata listing a de-identified subject ID, COVID-19 status, age in years and sex. Overall study outcomes, separate from this receptor: How much clinical and demographic metadata was included differed by source and by participant, and the metadata was provided uncurated.

The germline V and J ends show losses of 1 base and 4 bases respectively, and no gene match explains 7 bases of the junction. CDR1 SGDLS and CDR2 YYNGEE were looked up in the germline V gene. The CDR3 starts with the cysteine, ends with the phenylalanine, and has 16 residues. Only the CDR3 region is kept as DNA, spanning 48 bases read in frame from base 1. The immunoSEQ Assay, a bias-controlled multiplex PCR, was used to amplify TCRbeta CDR3 regions from genomic DNA. Concerning the study's data processing: Nucleated cell counts per sample were estimated from amplification of reference gene primers within the assay. Sequence reads were collapsed and filtered to measure the absolute abundance of every unique TCRbeta CDR3 rearrangement. For each sample, productive Simpson clonality was calculated as the square root of Simpson's diversity index over productive rearrangements. The clones in this table, taken by TCRdb from immuneACCESS, are in-frame only. Not every clone is retained; where verified, under half of the shortfall comes from an unresolved V gene, and the cause of the rest is unknown. For V, J and clone size, that table is used; D and trimming come from the DNA. Counted in this sample were roughly 11,000 clones; roughly nine tenths of them appeared once. The ten largest clones capture around a fifth of the sample.

Input material: peripheral blood. This sequence was found in an older woman with active COVID-19. This chain joins TRBV9 to TRBJ2-2; 7 central bases correspond to TRBD1. The nucleotide sequence reads TGTGCCAGCAGCGTAAGGGTACAGGGGCCCACCGGGGAGCTGTTTTTT. Protein translation: CASSVRVQGPTGELFF.